This T cell receptor beta chain was sequenced during a study of T cell responses to AZD1222 COVID-19 vaccine. Regarding the study as a whole: Seropositive status at baseline applied to only 5 or 6 AZD1222 recipients. The study found Spike-specific TCR breadth and depth rose after two AZD1222 doses.

Analyses pooled second doses at about 4 or about 12 weeks. There are 12 residues in the CDR3. Germline CDR1 reads SGHRS; CDR2 reads YFSETQ. V lost 0 bases to trimming and J lost 3 bases, with 0 bases between them. As to this clone: Antigen unknown.

Assay used: immunoSEQ multiplex PCR; TCRdb lists only in-frame clones, some missing. The sample carries approximately 140,000 clones, 90% recorded once. Specimen: peripheral blood, collected 28 days after the second AZD1222 dose. The sequence was obtained from an adult who received the AZD1222 COVID-19 vaccine. The V call is TRBV5-1, the J call TRBJ2-2; no clear D gene. CDR3 sequence (DNA): TGCGCCAGCAGCTTGGACACCGGGGAGCTGTTTTTT. It translates to CASSLDTGELFF.